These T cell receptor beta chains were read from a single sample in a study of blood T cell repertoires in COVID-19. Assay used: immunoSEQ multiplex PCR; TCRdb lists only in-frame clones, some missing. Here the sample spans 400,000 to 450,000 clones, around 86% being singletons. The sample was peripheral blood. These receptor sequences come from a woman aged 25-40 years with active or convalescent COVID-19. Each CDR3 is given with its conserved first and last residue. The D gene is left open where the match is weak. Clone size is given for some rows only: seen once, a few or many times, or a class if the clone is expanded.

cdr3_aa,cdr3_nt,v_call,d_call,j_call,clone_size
CASSPPPVILGDTEAFF,TGTGCCAGCAGCCCTCCGCCGGTTATCTTAGGGGACACTGAAGCTTTCTTT,TRBV5-8,-,TRBJ1-1,-
CASSGEEDQPQHF,TGTGCCAGCAGCGGGGAGGAGGATCAGCCCCAGCATTTT,TRBV2,-,TRBJ1-5,few
CASSRGTVNQPQHF,TGTGCCAGTAGTAGGGGGACAGTCAATCAGCCCCAGCATTTT,TRBV19,TRBD1,TRBJ1-5,once
CASSDFWTENTEAFF,TGTGCCAGCAGTGATTTTTGGACAGAGAACACTGAAGCTTTCTTT,TRBV6-1,-,TRBJ1-1,-
CASSPSGGLPGELFF,TGTGCCAGCAGCCCCTCGGGGGGGCTACCCGGGGAGCTGTTTTTT,TRBV4-2,TRBD2,TRBJ2-2,few
CASSPQDRVNSPLHF,TGTGCCAGCAGCCCCCAGGACAGGGTTAATTCACCCCTCCACTTT,TRBV3-1/TRBV3-2,TRBD1,TRBJ1-6,-
CASSDRERSGNTIYF,TGTGCCAGCAGCGACAGGGAGAGATCCGGAAACACCATATATTTT,TRBV6-6,TRBD1,TRBJ1-3,-
CASSPGQGGITDTQYF,TGTGCCAGCAGCCCGGGACAGGGGGGAATCACAGATACGCAGTATTTT,TRBV5-8,TRBD1,TRBJ2-3,-
CASSIDNRDREPQHF,TGTGCCAGTAGTATAGATAACAGGGACCGAGAGCCCCAGCATTTT,TRBV19,-,TRBJ1-5,few
CASSWAGGSSYGYTF,TGTGCCAGCAGCTGGGCAGGGGGCTCGAGTTATGGCTACACCTTC,TRBV5-6,TRBD1,TRBJ1-2,-
CASNPRVGGGARNEQFF,TGTGCCAGCAACCCACGAGTGGGCGGGGGCGCCAGGAATGAGCAGTTCTTC,TRBV5-4,-,TRBJ2-1,-
CASTSTAYGYTF,TGTGCCAGCACCTCGACAGCCTATGGCTACACCTTC,TRBV28,-,TRBJ1-2,-
CASSFQGDSSEKLFF,TGTGCCAGCAGCTTCCAGGGTGACTCGAGTGAAAAACTGTTTTTT,TRBV11-2,-,TRBJ1-4,-
CASSLDRGYGYTF,TGTGCCAGCAGTCTGGACAGGGGCTATGGCTACACCTTC,TRBV5-4,TRBD1,TRBJ1-2,-
CASNRELNTEAFF,TGCGCCAGTAACAGGGAACTGAACACTGAAGCTTTCTTT,TRBV5-1,-,TRBJ1-1,-
CANGLAADTQYF,TGTGCCAACGGACTAGCGGCAGATACGCAGTATTTT,TRBV2,TRBD2,TRBJ2-3,-
CASSTSVTPYEQYF,TGTGCCAGCAGTACTAGCGTTACCCCCTACGAGCAGTACTTC,TRBV6-5,TRBD2,TRBJ2-7,-
CASREVGVGEKLFF,TGTGCCAGCAGGGAAGTCGGGGTGGGGGAAAAACTGTTTTTT,TRBV6-1,-,TRBJ1-4,-
CASSQFLGWVGTDTQYF,TGCGCCAGCAGCCAATTCCTAGGCTGGGTCGGCACAGATACGCAGTATTTT,TRBV4-1,-,TRBJ2-3,-
CASSSPVLAGGSYEQYF,TGTGCCAGCAGCTCACCAGTGCTAGCGGGAGGGTCTTACGAGCAGTACTTC,TRBV5-4,TRBD2,TRBJ2-7,-
CARDREYGYTF,TGTGCCCGGGACAGGGAGTATGGCTACACCTTC,TRBV2,TRBD1,TRBJ1-2,-
CASSYSPGNSYEQYF,TGTGCCAGCAGTTACTCTCCAGGGAATAGCTACGAGCAGTACTTC,TRBV6-6,-,TRBJ2-7,-
CASSLGGNGSPLHF,TGTGCCAGCAGTTTGGGAGGGAATGGCTCACCCCTCCACTTT,TRBV27,-,TRBJ1-6,-
CASSSLGDRGQETQYF,TGTGCCAGCAGCTCCCTGGGGGACAGGGGGCAAGAGACCCAGTACTTC,TRBV7-9,TRBD1,TRBJ2-5,-
CATSRAWDNNGQETQYF,TGTGCCACCAGCAGAGCTTGGGACAACAATGGACAAGAGACCCAGTACTTC,TRBV15,-,TRBJ2-5,-
CASSWGRVGMSSYNEQFF,TGCGCCAGCAGCTGGGGGCGGGTGGGCATGAGCTCCTACAATGAGCAGTTCTTC,TRBV5-1,-,TRBJ2-1,-
CASSDPVARMLSYEQYF,TGTGCCAGCAGTGATCCCGTCGCCAGGATGCTTTCCTACGAGCAGTACTTC,TRBV6-1,-,TRBJ2-7,-
CASKVSGSSYEQYF,TGTGCCAGCAAAGTCAGCGGGAGTTCCTACGAGCAGTACTTC,TRBV2,TRBD2,TRBJ2-7,-
CASIETGGMGNTIYF,TGTGCCAGCATTGAGACAGGGGGAATGGGAAACACCATATATTTT,TRBV25-1,TRBD1,TRBJ1-3,-
CASSHGQGPGNTIYF,TGTGCCAGCTCGCACGGACAGGGACCTGGAAACACCATATATTTT,TRBV18,TRBD1,TRBJ1-3,few
CASSSPESPDTQYF,TGTGCCAGCAGCTCTCCGGAGAGCCCAGATACGCAGTATTTT,TRBV7-9,-,TRBJ2-3,-
CSASSGTKETQYF,TGCAGTGCTAGTAGCGGGACAAAAGAGACCCAGTACTTC,TRBV20-1,TRBD2,TRBJ2-5,-
CASSYGTSITDTQYF,TGTGCCAGCAGTTACGGGACTAGTATCACAGATACGCAGTATTTT,TRBV6-5,TRBD2,TRBJ2-3,-
CASSLMSEQYF,TGCGCCAGCAGCTTGATGAGCGAGCAGTACTTC,TRBV5-1,-,TRBJ2-7,-
CASSRAGSDLNTGELFF,TGTGCCAGCAGTAGGGCGGGGTCCGACCTGAACACCGGGGAGCTGTTTTTT,TRBV7-7,-,TRBJ2-2,-
CASSADRFADVTEAFF,TGTGCCAGCAGCGCGGACAGGTTCGCGGATGTCACTGAAGCTTTCTTT,TRBV7-6,TRBD1,TRBJ1-1,-
CASSFRQGATGELFF,TGTGCCAGCAGCTTCCGACAGGGGGCAACCGGGGAGCTGTTTTTT,TRBV7-9,TRBD1,TRBJ2-2,few
CASSNGLRYGYTF,TGTGCCAGTAGTAACGGACTTAGGTATGGCTACACCTTC,TRBV19,-,TRBJ1-2,-
CASSLEFGSYEQYF,TGTGCCAGCAGCTTAGAGTTCGGCTCCTACGAGCAGTACTTC,TRBV11-2,-,TRBJ2-7,-
CAISESTGGNTEAFF,TGTGCCATCAGTGAGTCGACGGGGGGGAACACTGAAGCTTTCTTT,TRBV10-3,-,TRBJ1-1,-
CASSGAAGSTDTQYF,TGTGCCAGCAGTGGGGCAGCGGGGAGCACAGATACGCAGTATTTT,TRBV5-6,TRBD2,TRBJ2-3,-
CASSLDPGGLDSPLHF,TGTGCCAGCAGCTTAGATCCAGGGGGATTGGATTCACCCCTCCACTTT,TRBV11-2,TRBD1,TRBJ1-6,-
CASSPPNRPEAFF,TGTGCCAGCTCACCACCGAACAGGCCTGAAGCTTTCTTT,TRBV18,-,TRBJ1-1,-
CASSRTTDYGYTF,TGTGCCAGCAGCCGGACAACGGATTATGGCTACACCTTC,TRBV2,-,TRBJ1-2,-
CASSQVAGGPSEQFF,TGTGCCAGCAGCCAAGTCGCGGGAGGGCCGTCCGAGCAGTTCTTC,TRBV3-1/TRBV3-2,TRBD2,TRBJ2-1,-